This T cell receptor (beta chain) was observed in a study of T cell changes during pregnancy in multiple sclerosis. With V trimmed by 4 bases and J by 4 bases, 3 bases remained unmatched. The CDR3 is 15 amino acids. Germline lookup yields CDR1 SGHNT and CDR2 YENEEA. TCRdb's table, derived via immunoSEQ multiplex PCR, lists solely in-frame clones and lacks some. The table shows about 60,000 clones, with over 80% occurring only once. The rearrangement links TRBV11-3 to TRBJ2-3; TRBD2 matches at 12 bases. The source was CD4+ T cells from peripheral blood mononuclear cells, collected in the first trimester of pregnancy. This TCR was recovered from a female donor with multiple sclerosis, enrolled in a pregnancy study. The CDR3 loop is CASSYRLAGADTQYF. CDR3 nucleotide sequence: TGTGCCAGCAGCTATCGACTAGCGGGGGCAGATACGCAGTATTTT.